This T cell receptor beta chain is drawn from a study of cytomegalovirus exposure and HLA in healthy donors. A few counts support this clone. Amplification used 60 Vbeta primers and 13 Jbeta primers. The assay was immunoSEQ multiplex PCR, and TCRdb's table has in-frame clones only and misses some. The sample has some 200,000 clones; around 79% are singletons. Sequencing used PBMCs. This receptor was identified in a man between 18 and 29 years old in good health and CMV-seronegative.

CDR3 nucleotides: TGTGCCAGCAGCGCTGACAGGGGGCGAGATGGCTACACCTTC. Protein sequence: CASSADRGRDGYTF. V gene TRBV7-2 combines with J gene TRBJ1-2, with TRBD1 matching over 10 bases. V was clipped by 5 bases and J by 6 bases; unmatched bases: 6. The CDR3 spans 14 residues. From germline, CDR1 is SGHTA and CDR2 FQGNSA.